These 19 T cell receptor beta chains were all obtained from the same sample, sequenced in a study of identical twins. Via MiXCR, TCRdb re-called the 5' RACE reads, giving one row per CDR3 protein. The table has some 1,700,000 distinct CDR3 sequences, roughly 35% seen once; the top ten hold about 0.27%. Sequenced sample: cord blood. The receptors derive from a newborn girl in good health.

This clonotype was seen only a few times. This chain joins TRBV6-1 and TRBJ1-5; a possible D gene is TRBD1 (6 bases). From germline, CDR1 is MNHNS and CDR2 SASEGT. V was clipped by 5 bases and J by 3 bases, with 17 bases between them. The CDR3 spans 16 residues. The CDR3 region is CASSSASGHPNQPQHF. The CDR3 DNA reads as TGTGCCAGCAGTAGCGCTTCGGGACACCCCAATCAGCCCCAGCATTTT.

This clonotype was detected only a few times. This chain joins TRBV5-1 and TRBJ2-1; TRBD2 matches at 8 bases. J lost 3 bases, V lost 0 bases, and 5 bases had no gene match. CDR1 and CDR2 from the germline V gene are SGHRS and YFSETQ. The CDR3 loop spans 16 amino acids. CDR3 in amino acids: CASSLGTGGIYNEQFF. The CDR3 nucleotides read TGCGCCAGCAGCTTGGGTACGGGGGGGATCTACAATGAGCAGTTCTTC.

CDR3 in DNA: TGTGCCAGCAATGTAGGGGACATCCAAGAGACCCAGTACTTC. This codes for CASNVGDIQETQYF. This chain links TRBV2 with TRBJ2-5, with D possibly being TRBD1 (6 bases). CDR1 SNHLY and CDR2 FYNNEI come from the germline V gene. The CDR3 is made up of 14 amino acids. Between the trimmed V and J ends, which lost 7 bases and 1 base, there was a span of 13 bases. Looking up the rest from reference TRBV2 and TRBJ2-5 gives the full variable domain: EPEVTQTPSHQVTQMGQEVILRCVPISNHLYFYWYRQILGQKVEFLVSFYNNEISEKSEIFDDQFSVERPDGSNFTLKIRSTKLEDSAMYFCASNVGDIQETQYFGPGTRLLVL.

This clonotype has a handful of counts. The J gene is TRBJ2-4, the V gene TRBV5-1; 8 bases line up with TRBD1. CDR3 length: 18 amino acids. The V and J ends lost 2 bases and 3 bases, in that order; junction bases with no gene match: 13. Germline V gene data show CDR1 as SGHRS and CDR2 as YFSETQ. The CDR3 nucleotides read TGCGCCAGCAGCTTCGGACAGGGATTGGTTGGGGGCAAAAACATTCAGTACTTC. Translated: CASSFGQGLVGGKNIQYF.

This clonotype showed up just a few times. The V and J genes are TRBV19 and TRBJ1-2; D unresolved. The CDR3 contains 15 residues. Trimming pared 5 bases from V and 5 bases from J, leaving 18 bases between. CDR1 LNHDA and CDR2 SQIVND come from the germline V gene (reference sequence). The CDR3 coding sequence is TGTGCCAGTAGTCCACGGACGGGCGGACGATATGGCTACACCTTC. Protein sequence: CASSPRTGGRYGYTF.

In this sample, this clonotype turned up a few times. The chain employs TRBV11-2 and TRBJ2-1; 9 bases fit TRBD1. CDR1 SGHAT and CDR2 FQNNGV come from the germline V gene. The CDR3 length is 15 residues. J gave up 2 bases and V 7 bases, and 6 bases lay outside the gene matches. In DNA, the CDR3 is TGTGCCAGCACCAGGGACAGGGTGACCTACAATGAGCAGTTCTTC. Encoded protein: CASTRDRVTYNEQFF. The variable domain in full, completed from reference TRBV11-2 and TRBJ2-1, reads EAGVAQSPRYKIIEKRQSVAFWCNPISGHATLYWYQQILGQGPKLLIQFQNNGVVDDSQLPKDRFSAERLKGVDSTLKIQPAKLEDSAVYLCASTRDRVTYNEQFFGPGTRLTVL.

The chain uses TRBV3-1 and TRBJ2-5; 16 bases map to TRBD2. The DNA end favors TRBJ2-7, so the J call may be wrong. CDR1 is LGHDT, CDR2 YNNKEL, per germline (reference sequence). The CDR3 is made up of 16 amino acids. The CDR3 region is CASRGTSGRARYEQYF. The DNA for the CDR3 is TGTGCCAGCAGAGGGACTAGCGGGAGGGCCAGGTACGAGCAGTACTTC.

This clonotype was observed many times. This chain links TRBV5-1 with TRBJ2-1; 14 bases fit TRBD2. Germline lookup yields CDR1 SGHRS and CDR2 YFSETQ. The CDR3 has 16 amino acids. V lost 0 bases and J lost 6; bases outside the gene matches: 2. CDR3 sequence (DNA): TGCGCCAGCAGCTTGGCCGGGACTAGCGGGAGCAATGAGCAGTTCTTC. Amino acid sequence: CASSLAGTSGSNEQFF.

This sequence joins TRBV25-1 and TRBJ2-7; D gene uncertain. Germline V gene sequence: CDR1 MGHDK, CDR2 SYGVNS. The CDR3 consists of 13 residues. Trimming removed 7 bases from V and 2 bases from J, with 12 bases in between. CDR3 sequence reads: CASKGSATYEQYF. The CDR3 DNA follows: TGTGCCAGCAAGGGCAGCGCCACCTACGAGCAGTACTTC.

This chain uses TRBV12-3 or TRBV12-4 with TRBJ2-5, with D unresolved. V was cut by 3 bases and J by 11 bases, with 16 bases left in between. CDR3 length equals 13 residues. This CDR3 reads CASSLETYNEQYF. CDR3 nucleotide sequence: TGTGCCAGCAGTTTGGAGACTTACAATGAGCAGTACTTC.

The chain has TRBV5-1 and TRBJ1-1; 8 bases fit TRBD1. V was pared by 4 bases and J by 4 bases, with 9 bases of the junction left unmatched. This CDR3 region has 15 residues. Germline CDR1 and CDR2: SGHRS and YFSETQ. CDR3 sequence reads: CASSLVTGEVTEAFF. The CDR3 DNA reads TGCGCCAGCAGCCTCGTGACAGGGGAGGTCACTGAAGCTTTCTTT. The variable domain in full, with the rest retrieved from reference TRBV5-1 and TRBJ1-1, is KAGVTQTPRYLIKTRGQQVTLSCSPISGHRSVSWYQQTPGQGLQFLFEYFSETQRNKGNFPGRFSGRQFSNSRSEMNVSTLELGDSALYLCASSLVTGEVTEAFFGQGTRLTVV.

This clonotype was counted a few times. V usage is TRBV25-1 and J usage is TRBJ2-7; 8 bases are a match to TRBD2. Unmatched junction bases numbered 2, after V lost 4 bases and J lost 0 bases. The germline V gene encodes CDR1 MGHDK and CDR2 SYGVNS. The CDR3 is 14 amino acids. The CDR3 nucleotides are TGTGCCAGCAGTGGACTAGCGCACTCCTACGAGCAGTACTTC. Its translation is CASSGLAHSYEQYF.

Comments on this clonotype: One end of the junction varies from germline; a read error may be responsible. V usage is TRBV3-1 and J usage is TRBJ2-7; D is unclear. CDR1 LGHDT and CDR2 YNNKEL come from the germline V gene (reference sequence). This CDR3 contains 13 residues. Written as DNA, the CDR3 is TGTGCCGGCAGCCCAACGGACTCCTACGAGCAGTACTTC. Protein sequence: CAGSPTDSYEQYF.

This sequence joins TRBV18 and TRBJ2-3; maybe TRBD1 (5 bases). Trimming stripped 3 bases from V and 4 bases from J, with 17 bases between. In germline, CDR1 is KGHSH, CDR2 LQKENI. This CDR3 contains 16 residues. In nucleotides, the CDR3 is TGTGCCAGCTCACCTTTAAGTGGGCAGGGATCAGATACGCAGTATTTT. Residues: CASSPLSGQGSDTQYF.

The CDR3 here is CASSYVASGSSYEQYF. In DNA, the CDR3 is TGTGCCAGCAGTTACGTTGCTAGCGGGAGCTCCTACGAGCAGTACTTC. V and J are TRBV6-6 and TRBJ2-7; TRBD2 agrees at 10 bases. There are 16 residues in the CDR3. V lost 2 bases, J lost 0 bases, and 4 bases stayed unmatched. Germline CDR1 MNHNY, CDR2 SVGAGI (reference sequence).

The chain couples TRBV4-1 to TRBJ1-2, with D uncertain. Per germline, CDR1 MGHRA and CDR2 YSYEKL. CDR3 length equals 12 residues. V lost 0 bases and J 8 bases, leaving 7 bases between the germline ends. As DNA, the CDR3 is TGCGCCAGCAGCCAAGATAGTGAGGGCTACACCTTC. Protein: CASSQDSEGYTF.

The rearrangement joins TRBV20-1 to TRBJ1-4; D gene unclear. V was cut by 6 bases and J by 0 bases, with 11 bases left in between. Per germline, CDR1 DFQATT and CDR2 SNEGSKA (reference sequence). This CDR3 region has 14 residues. DNA of the CDR3: TGCAGTGCAAAACCGGGCTCAACTAATGAAAAACTGTTTTTT. Translated, it gives CSAKPGSTNEKLFF.

This clonotype was seen a handful of times. The V gene is TRBV7-9, the J gene TRBJ2-1; the match to TRBD2 covers 10 bases. Germline values: CDR1 SEHNR, CDR2 FQNEAQ (reference sequence). With V trimmed by 1 base and J by 7 bases, 4 bases remained unmatched. The CDR3 sequence is 15 residues long. This CDR3 is CASSLVGLANNEQFF. As DNA, the CDR3 is TGTGCCAGCAGCTTAGTGGGACTAGCGAATAATGAGCAGTTCTTC.

The J gene is TRBJ2-3, the V gene TRBV20-1, with 10 bases fitting TRBD2. The ends lost 4 bases at V and 4 bases at J; junction bases unmatched: 2. The germline V gene has CDR1 DFQATT and CDR2 SNEGSKA (reference sequence). This CDR3 contains 13 residues. Here the CDR3 DNA reads TGCAGTGCTACCGGGACTAGCGCAGATACGCAGTATTTT. The encoded protein is CSATGTSADTQYF.